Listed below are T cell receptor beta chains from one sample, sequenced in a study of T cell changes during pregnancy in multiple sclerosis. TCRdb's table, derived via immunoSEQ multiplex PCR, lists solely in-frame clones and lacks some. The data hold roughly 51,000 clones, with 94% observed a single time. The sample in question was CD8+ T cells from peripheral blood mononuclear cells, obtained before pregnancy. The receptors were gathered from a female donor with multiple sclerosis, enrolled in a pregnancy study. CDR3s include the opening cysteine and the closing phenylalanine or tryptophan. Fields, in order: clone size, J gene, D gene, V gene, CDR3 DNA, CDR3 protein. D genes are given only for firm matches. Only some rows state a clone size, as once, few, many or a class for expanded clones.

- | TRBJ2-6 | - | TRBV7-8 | TGTGCCAGCAGCTCCCCCTACTCTGGGGCCAACGTCCTGACTTTC | CASSSPYSGANVLTF
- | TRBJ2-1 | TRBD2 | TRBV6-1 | TGTGCCAGCAGTGGAGCGGGAGGGGTCGTATTTCATGAGCAGTTCTTC | CASSGAGGVVFHEQFF
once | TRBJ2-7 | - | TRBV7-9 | TGTGCCAGCAGCTTACAGGACATATCCTACGAGCAGTACTTC | CASSLQDISYEQYF
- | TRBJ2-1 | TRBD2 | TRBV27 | TGTGCCAGCAGTCCCAGGGTAGCGGGAGGGGATGAGCAGTTCTTC | CASSPRVAGGDEQFF
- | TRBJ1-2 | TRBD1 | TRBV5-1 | TGCGCCATTCGACAGGGGGCGGGTGATGGCTACACCTTC | CAIRQGAGDGYTF
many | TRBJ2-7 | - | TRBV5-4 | TGTGCCAGCAGCGGAAGCGGACAGATCTACGAGCAGTACTTC | CASSGSGQIYEQYF
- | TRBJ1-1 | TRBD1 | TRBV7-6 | TGTGCCAGCAGCATCCGGACAGGGGTGAACACTGAAGCTTTCTTT | CASSIRTGVNTEAFF
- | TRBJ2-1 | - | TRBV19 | TGTGCCAGTAGTAGGGCCCACAATGAGCAGTTCTTC | CASSRAHNEQFF
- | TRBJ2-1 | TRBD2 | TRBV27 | TGTGCCAGCAGTCTACTAGCGGGAGACTACAATGAGCAGTTCTTC | CASSLLAGDYNEQFF
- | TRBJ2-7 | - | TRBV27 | TGTGCCAGCAGCTCCGGGACGGGGGTCAACGAGCAGTACTTC | CASSSGTGVNEQYF
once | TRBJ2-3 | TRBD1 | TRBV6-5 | TGTGCCAGCAGGTGGACAGGAACAGATACGCAGTATTTT | CASRWTGTDTQYF
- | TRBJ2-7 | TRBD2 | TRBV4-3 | TGCGCCAGCAGCCAAGCCCCGGGGACTAGCGGGATCTACGAGCAGTACTTC | CASSQAPGTSGIYEQYF
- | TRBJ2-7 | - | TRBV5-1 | TGCGCCAGCAGCTTGGGTCAGGGTCTGACCTACGAGCAGTACTTC | CASSLGQGLTYEQYF
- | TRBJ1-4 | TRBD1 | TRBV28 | TGTGCCAGCAGTTTATTTACAGGGGTCGATGAAAAACTGTTTTTT | CASSLFTGVDEKLFF
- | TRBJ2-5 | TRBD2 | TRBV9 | TGTGCCAGCAGCGGCGGGAGCGAAGAGACCCAGTACTTC | CASSGGSEETQYF
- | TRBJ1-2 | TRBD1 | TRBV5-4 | TGTGCCAGCAGCACATGGACAGGGAACTATGGCTACACCTTC | CASSTWTGNYGYTF
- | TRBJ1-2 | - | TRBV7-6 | TGTGCCAGCAGCTTTAGGTGCCCAGAGAGGGGGGGCTACACCTTC | CASSFRCPERGGYTF
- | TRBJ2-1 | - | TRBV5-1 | TGCGCCAGCAGCTTGTTGTGGGAGCCCTCCTACAATGAGCAGTTCTTC | CASSLLWEPSYNEQFF
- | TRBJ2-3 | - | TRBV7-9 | TGTGCCAGCAGCCCATTGGGACTGGACAGCACAGATACGCAGTATTTT | CASSPLGLDSTDTQYF
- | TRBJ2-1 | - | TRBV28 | TGTGCCAGCAGTTTCGCCCGGTACAATGAGCAGTTCTTC | CASSFARYNEQFF
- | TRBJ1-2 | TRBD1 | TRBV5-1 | TGCGCCAGCAGCACGACAGGGGAAGGCTATGGCTACACCTTC | CASSTTGEGYGYTF
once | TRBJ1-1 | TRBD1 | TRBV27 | TGTGCCAGCACCGGACAGGGGTACACTGAAGCTTTCTTT | CASTGQGYTEAFF
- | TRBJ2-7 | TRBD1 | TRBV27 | TGTGCCAGCAGTTTATCGGGACAGGCCCGCGAGCAGTACTTC | CASSLSGQAREQYF
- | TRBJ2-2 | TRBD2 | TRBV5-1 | TGCGCCAGCAGCCGGGAGGGACGCACCGGGGAGCTGTTTTTT | CASSREGRTGELFF
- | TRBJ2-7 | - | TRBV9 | TGTGCCAGCAGCCTCCAAGCCGGACAGTTCTACGAGCAGTACTTC | CASSLQAGQFYEQYF
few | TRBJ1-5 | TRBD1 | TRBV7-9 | TGTGCCAGCAGCTTTTCGGGACAGCAGCATTTT | CASSFSGQQHF
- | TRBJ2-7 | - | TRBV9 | TGTGCCAGCAGCGTAGGTGCGACCTACGAGCAGTACTTC | CASSVGATYEQYF
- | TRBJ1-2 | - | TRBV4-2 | TGTGCCAGCAGCCAAGATGCGGGGGAATATGGCTACACCTTC | CASSQDAGEYGYTF
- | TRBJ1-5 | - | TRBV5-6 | TGTGCCAGCAGCTCCTTTACAGGGAATCAGCCCCAGCATTTT | CASSSFTGNQPQHF
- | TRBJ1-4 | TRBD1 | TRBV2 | TGTGCCAGGTCACAGGGGCGCCAAAATGAAAAACTGTTTTTT | CARSQGRQNEKLFF
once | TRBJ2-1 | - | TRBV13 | TGTGCCAGCAGCTTAGCGGGACAAAGCTACAATGAGCAGTTCTTC | CASSLAGQSYNEQFF
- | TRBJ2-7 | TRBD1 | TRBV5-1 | TGCGCCAGCAGCCCACCTGGTAGCTGGACAGGGCCCACCTACGAGCAGTACTTC | CASSPPGSWTGPTYEQYF
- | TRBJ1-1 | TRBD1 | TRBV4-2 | TGTGCCAGCAGCCTGACAGGGAAAACTGAAGCTTTCTTT | CASSLTGKTEAFF
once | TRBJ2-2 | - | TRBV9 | TGTGCCAGCAGCGTCTCGGGTTCCGGGGAGCTGTTTTTT | CASSVSGSGELFF
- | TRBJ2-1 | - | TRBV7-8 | TGTGCCAGCAGCTTTCCCCAGGACAGAGACAATGAGCAGTTCTTC | CASSFPQDRDNEQFF
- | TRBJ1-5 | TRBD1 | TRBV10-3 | TGTGCCATCAGTGAGTCATCCCGGGACAGGGATGGACTCGGGAAGCCCCAGCATTTT | CAISESSRDRDGLGKPQHF
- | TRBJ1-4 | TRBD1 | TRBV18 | TGTGCCAGCTCACCACGGACAGGGCATGAAAAACTGTTTTTT | CASSPRTGHEKLFF
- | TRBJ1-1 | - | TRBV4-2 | TGTGCCAGCAGCCAAGGGGGCCGAACTGAAGCTTTCTTT | CASSQGGRTEAFF
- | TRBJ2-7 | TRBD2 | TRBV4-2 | TGTGCCAGCAGCCAAGAAATAACTAGCGGGTTCTACGAGCAGTACTTC | CASSQEITSGFYEQYF
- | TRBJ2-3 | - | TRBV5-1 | TGCGCCAGCAGCTTGGTCGGGACAGATACGCAGTATTTT | CASSLVGTDTQYF
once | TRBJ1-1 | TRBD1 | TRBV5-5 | TGTGCCAGCAGCTCGGGACAGTTGACCTTGATGAACACTGAAGCTTTCTTT | CASSSGQLTLMNTEAFF
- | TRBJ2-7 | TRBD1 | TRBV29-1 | TGCAGCGTTCTTGGACAGGGATCTTCCGAGCAGTACTTC | CSVLGQGSSEQYF
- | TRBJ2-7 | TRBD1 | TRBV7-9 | TGTGCCAGCAGCTCCCGGGACAGGGTTTACGAGCAGTACTTC | CASSSRDRVYEQYF
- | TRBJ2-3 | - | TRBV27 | TGTGCCAGCATCCCCGGCGGAGGCTTGTCAGATACGCAGTATTTT | CASIPGGGLSDTQYF
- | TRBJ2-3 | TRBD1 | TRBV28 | TGTGCCAGCAGTTTATTTCCGACAGGGAAGTACACAGATACGCAGTATTTT | CASSLFPTGKYTDTQYF
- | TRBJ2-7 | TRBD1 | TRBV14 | TGTGCCAGCAGCCGGACAGGTAACGACGAGCAGTACTTC | CASSRTGNDEQYF
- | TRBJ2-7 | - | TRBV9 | TGTGCCAGCAGCGTCGGTTTGAGCTCCTACGAGCAGTACTTC | CASSVGLSSYEQYF
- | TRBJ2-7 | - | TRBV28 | TGTGCCAGCAGGGAAGGGGGTCTGAGCTCCTACGAGCAGTACTTC | CASREGGLSSYEQYF
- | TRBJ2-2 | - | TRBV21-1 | TGTGCCAGCAGCCCCCCGGGGACTAGCGGGAGAGTTGCGGACACCGGGGAGCTGTTTTTT | CASSPPGTSGRVADTGELFF